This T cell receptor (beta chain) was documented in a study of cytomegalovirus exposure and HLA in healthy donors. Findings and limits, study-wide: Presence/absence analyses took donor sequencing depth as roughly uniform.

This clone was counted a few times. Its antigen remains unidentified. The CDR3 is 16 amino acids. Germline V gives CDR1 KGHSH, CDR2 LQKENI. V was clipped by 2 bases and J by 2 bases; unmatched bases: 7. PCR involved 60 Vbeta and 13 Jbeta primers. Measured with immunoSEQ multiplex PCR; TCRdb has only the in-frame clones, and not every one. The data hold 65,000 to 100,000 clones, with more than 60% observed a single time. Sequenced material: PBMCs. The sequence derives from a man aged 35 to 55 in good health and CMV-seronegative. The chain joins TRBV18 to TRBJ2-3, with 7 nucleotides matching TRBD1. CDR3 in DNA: TGTGCCAGCTCACCAACAGGGGCTGGCTTCACAGATACGCAGTATTTT. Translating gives CASSPTGAGFTDTQYF.